These 19 T cell receptor beta chains were sequenced from one sample in a study of beta chain features in type 1 diabetes. Overall study findings and caveats: Type 1 diabetes patients showed a moderate but significant shortening of TCRB CDR3s in all four CD4+ subsets.

cDNA synthesis used the whole RNA isolate, giving expressed TCRB sequences. Using immunoSEQ multiplex PCR, the repertoire was profiled, and TCRdb retains in-frame clones only, with some absent. The sample has about 120,000 clones, 16% seen once. The antigens these receptors bind are not known. The sequencing input was central memory CD4+ T cells from blood. These receptors were collected from a man aged 30 to 45 with type 1 diabetes.

This chain links TRBV7-8 with TRBJ2-4; tentative D call: TRBD1 (6 bases). Trimming cost V 6 bases and J 7 bases, with 16 bases left between them. Germline CDR1 reads SGHVS; CDR2 reads FQNEAQ. The CDR3 spans 14 residues. CDR3: CASSSGPQGNIQYF. CDR3 DNA sequence: TGTGCCAGCAGTTCGGGACCCCAGGGGAACATTCAGTACTTC.

This clone was counted a few times. This chain uses TRBV9 with TRBJ2-7, with D possibly matching TRBD1 (6 bases). Germline V CDR1 and CDR2: SGDLS, YYNGEE. This CDR3 has 14 amino acids. Deletions cut 0 bases from V and 3 bases from J, with 10 bases between. This CDR3 reads CASSVAAQGYEQYF. In DNA form, the CDR3 reads TGTGCCAGCAGCGTAGCGGCACAGGGCTACGAGCAGTACTTC. Using reference TRBV9 and TRBJ2-7 for the parts outside the CDR3, the full variable domain is DSGVTQTPKHLITATGQRVTLRCSPRSGDLSVYWYQQSLDQGLQFLIQYYNGEERAKGNILERFSAQQFPDLHSELNLSSLELGDSALYFCASSVAAQGYEQYFGPGTRLTVT.

This clone was seen only a few times. The gene calls are TRBV11-3 and TRBJ2-1; 9 nucleotides match TRBD2. The CDR3 extends over 18 amino acids. V dropped 0 bases and J dropped 4; count of bases not matched to a gene: 10. Germline V gene data show CDR1 as SGHNT and CDR2 as YENEEA. CDR3 residues: CASSLDRLAGNYYNEQFF. Here the CDR3 DNA reads TGTGCCAGCAGCTTAGATCGGCTAGCGGGGAACTATTACAATGAGCAGTTCTTC.

The table lists this clone with a few counts. The junction departs from the called germline gene at one end, perhaps through a read error. Additional DNA sequences in this sample encode the identical CDR3. The rearrangement uses TRBV7-7 and TRBJ2-3; 7 bases match TRBD2. Germline-derived CDR1 and CDR2 are SSHAT and FNYEAQ (reference sequence). The CDR3 has 16 amino acids. CDR3 residues: CASSPLGLAGTDTQYF. In nucleotides, the CDR3 is TGTGCTAGCAGCCCTCTAGGGCTAGCGGGCACAGATACGCAGTATTTT.

The chain carries TRBV6-5 and TRBJ2-3; TRBD2 aligns across 10 bases. J gave up 2 bases and V 5 bases, and 4 bases lay outside the gene matches. Germline values: CDR1 MNHEY, CDR2 SVGAGI. CDR3 length: 15 amino acids. CDR3 loop: CASSRTSGYTDTQYF. Here the CDR3 DNA reads TGTGCCAGCAGTCGGACTAGCGGATACACAGATACGCAGTATTTT.

This clone was seen more than once but under ten times. The V and J genes are TRBV7-2 and TRBJ2-3; 7 bases map to TRBD2. Germline V lookup: CDR1 SGHTA, CDR2 FQGNSA. The J segment lost 14 bases and the V segment lost 2 bases, leaving 7 bases of the junction unmatched. This CDR3 has 12 amino acids. The CDR3 spells CASSLLRGSLYF. The CDR3 bases are TGTGCCAGCAGCTTATTGCGGGGGTCACTGTATTTT.

The chain links TRBV6-1 to TRBJ2-7, with D possibly TRBD1 on 6 matching bases. The CDR3 length is 14 residues. V lost 4 bases to trimming and J lost 3 bases, with 13 bases between them. Germline CDR1 and CDR2: MNHNS and SASEGT. CDR3 sequence reads: CASSGDRQRYEQYF. CDR3 nucleotide sequence: TGTGCCAGCAGTGGAGACAGGCAACGCTACGAGCAGTACTTC.

This clone was observed a handful of times. This chain connects TRBV5-4 to TRBJ2-6; tentative D call: TRBD2 (5 bases). This CDR3 has 17 amino acids. Germline assignment: CDR1 SGHNT and CDR2 YYREEE (reference sequence). Trimming left V 4 bases short and J 0 bases short, with 14 bases between. CDR3 amino acids: CASSQEGLTSGANVLTF. CDR3 nucleotides: TGTGCCAGCAGCCAAGAGGGTCTCACCTCTGGGGCCAACGTCCTGACTTTC. The entire variable domain, with the rest obtained from reference TRBV5-4 and TRBJ2-6, is as follows: ETGVTQSPTHLIKTRGQQVTLRCSSQSGHNTVSWYQQALGQGPQFIFQYYREEENGRGNFPPRFSGLQFPNYSSELNVNALELDDSALYLCASSQEGLTSGANVLTFGAGSRLTVL.

The V and J genes are TRBV5-1 and TRBJ2-5; 9 nucleotides match TRBD1. Germline V gene sequence: CDR1 SGHRS, CDR2 YFSETQ. The CDR3 is 14 amino acids. The V and J ends lost 3 bases and 7 bases, in that order; junction bases with no gene match: 7. The CDR3 reads CASSSGQGKVTQYF. The CDR3, as DNA: TGCGCCAGCAGCTCGGGACAGGGAAAGGTGACCCAGTACTTC. Supplemented by reference TRBV5-1 and TRBJ2-5, the full variable domain reads KAGVTQTPRYLIKTRGQQVTLSCSPISGHRSVSWYQQTPGQGLQFLFEYFSETQRNKGNFPGRFSGRQFSNSRSEMNVSTLELGDSALYLCASSSGQGKVTQYFGPGTRLLVL.

This clone was picked up a small number of times. CDR3 region: CASSSNAVNEKLFF. The CDR3 DNA sequence: TGTGCCAGCAGCTCGAACGCGGTTAATGAAAAACTGTTTTTT. V usage is TRBV7-9 and J usage is TRBJ1-4; D gene ambiguous. V lost 4 bases to trimming and J lost 4 bases, with 10 bases between them. This CDR3 contains 14 residues. Germline CDR1 reads SEHNR; CDR2 reads FQNEAQ (reference sequence). Supplemented by reference TRBV7-9 and TRBJ1-4, the full variable domain reads DTGVSQNPRHKITKRGQNVTFRCDPISEHNRLYWYRQTLGQGPEFLTYFQNEAQLEKSRLLSDRFSAERPKGSFSTLEIQRTEQGDSAMYLCASSSNAVNEKLFFGSGTQLSVL.

This rearrangement joins TRBV7-2 to TRBJ1-6; D uncertain. Per germline, CDR1 SGHTA and CDR2 FQGNSA. The CDR3 spans 15 residues. Trimming cost V 2 bases and J 9 bases, with 14 bases left between them. The CDR3 region has the DNA TGTGCCAGCAGCTTAATTAGTAGGTCAAGTTCACCCCTCCACTTT. Translated, it gives CASSLISRSSSPLHF. The full variable domain, completed using reference TRBV7-2 and TRBJ1-6, is GAGVSQSPSNKVTEKGKDVELRCDPISGHTALYWYRQSLGQGLEFLIYFQGNSAPDKSGLPSDRFSAERTGGSVSTLTIQRTQQEDSAVYLCASSLISRSSSPLHFGNGTRLTVT.

In this sample, this clone turned up a few times. Other nucleotide sequences from this sample produce the same CDR3. The chain joins TRBV29-1 to TRBJ2-2; 8 bases align to TRBD2. This CDR3 has 15 amino acids. Per the germline V gene, CDR1 is SQVTM and CDR2 is ANQGSEA. Trimming removed 3 bases from V and 4 bases from J; junction bases left unmatched: 7. The DNA for the CDR3 is TGCAGCGTTGATGGGGGCGGGGGGCCCACCGGGGAGCTGTTTTTT. This encodes CSVDGGGGPTGELFF.

The chain has TRBV4-2 and TRBJ2-6; D is unresolved. This CDR3 spans 19 amino acids. Germline CDR1 reads LGHNA; CDR2 reads YNFKEQ. Trimming took off 0 bases at V and 0 bases at J, with 15 bases between the two ends. CDR3 sequence reads: CASSQDPRRYSSGANVLTF. The CDR3 DNA sequence: TGTGCCAGCAGCCAAGATCCCAGGCGATATAGCTCTGGGGCCAACGTCCTGACTTTC.

This clone came up a few times. J is TRBJ2-7 and V is TRBV4-3; 8 bases are shared with TRBD1. Germline assignment: CDR1 LGHNA and CDR2 YSLEER. The CDR3 covers 14 residues. V gave up 5 bases and J gave up 2 bases; unmatched junction bases: 5. CDR3 loop: CASSIDRGPYEQYF. CDR3 in DNA: TGCGCCAGCAGCATAGACAGGGGTCCCTACGAGCAGTACTTC.

The chain has TRBV7-9 and TRBJ1-5; possible D gene TRBD1, 6 bases. The germline CDR1 and CDR2 sequences are SEHNR and FQNEAQ (reference sequence). CDR3 length: 12 residues. V was trimmed by 5 bases and J by 12 bases, leaving 14 bases between them. The CDR3 DNA reads TGTGCCAGCAGCCCTACCGGCAGGGGCCAGCATTTT. Protein product: CASSPTGRGQHF.

This clone was detected only a few times. DNA for the CDR3: TGTGCCAGCAGCTATGACCTTAACTATGGCTACACCTTC. Protein: CASSYDLNYGYTF. This chain links TRBV7-2 with TRBJ1-2; D not certain. CDR1 is SGHTA, CDR2 FQGNSA, per germline. The CDR3 runs 13 residues. The V gene lost 4 bases and the J gene lost 1 base, with 7 bases spanning the gap. The full variable domain, rest sourced from reference TRBV7-2 and TRBJ1-2, is GAGVSQSPSNKVTEKGKDVELRCDPISGHTALYWYRQSLGQGLEFLIYFQGNSAPDKSGLPSDRFSAERTGGSVSTLTIQRTQQEDSAVYLCASSYDLNYGYTFGSGTRLTVV.

The V call is TRBV5-8, the J call TRBJ2-3; 8 bases align to TRBD2. CDR3 length: 18 amino acids. The germline gives CDR1 SGHTS, CDR2 YDEGEE. With 3 bases clipped from V and 0 bases from J, the junction kept 12 bases outside the gene matches. CDR3 DNA: TGTGCCAGCAGCTCTGGTCGAGTTAGCGGGGCTAGCACAGATACGCAGTATTTT. Protein sequence: CASSSGRVSGASTDTQYF.

Ten or more counts support this clone. This rearrangement joins TRBV10-3 to TRBJ2-1; tentative D call: TRBD1 (5 bases). Germline V lookup: CDR1 ENHRY, CDR2 SYGVKD. CDR3 length: 14 amino acids. V dropped 2 bases and J dropped 4 bases, with 9 bases sitting between them. CDR3 amino acids: CAISEPREYNEQFF. The CDR3 DNA is TGTGCCATCAGTGAGCCCAGGGAATACAATGAGCAGTTCTTC.

The genes are TRBV7-2 and TRBJ1-2; D not resolved. This CDR3 has 14 amino acids. Looked up from germline, CDR1 is SGHTA and CDR2 is FQGNSA. Trimming shortened V by 6 bases and J by 4 bases, and 15 bases separated the two germline ends. In nucleotides, the CDR3 is TGTGCCAGCAGGACCTGGGGTTCCGGCTATGGCTACACCTTC. Translation: CASRTWGSGYGYTF.